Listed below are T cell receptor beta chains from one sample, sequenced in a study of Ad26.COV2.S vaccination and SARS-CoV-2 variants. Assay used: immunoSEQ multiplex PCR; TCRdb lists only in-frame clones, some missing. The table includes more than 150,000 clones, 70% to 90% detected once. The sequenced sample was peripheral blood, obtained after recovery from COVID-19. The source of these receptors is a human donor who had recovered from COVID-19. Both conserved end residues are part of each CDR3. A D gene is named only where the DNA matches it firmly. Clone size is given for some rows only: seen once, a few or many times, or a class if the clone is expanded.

TGTGCCAGCCGCCCCTCTAGAGGGGCTGGTGGCTACACCTTC | CASRPSRGAGGYTF | NA | TRBV25-1 | NA | TRBJ1-2
TGCGCCAGCAGCTTGACAGGTCCCGGCACTGAAGCTTTCTTT | CASSLTGPGTEAFF | NA | TRBV5-1 | NA | TRBJ1-1
TGTGCCAGCAGCTTAGGAACAGGGACCTACGAGCAGTACTTC | CASSLGTGTYEQYF | NA | TRBV7-6 | NA | TRBJ2-7
TGCGCCAGCAGCCCTTTGGTGGGGGAAAACATTCAGTACTTC | CASSPLVGENIQYF | NA | TRBV5-1 | NA | TRBJ2-4
TGTGCCAGCAGTCATCTCGAGGATATTGAAGCTTTCTTT | CASSHLEDIEAFF | NA | TRBV6-5 | NA | TRBJ1-1
TGTGCCAGCAGTCGAGAAGAGGGGAGTACGCAGTATTTT | CASSREEGSTQYF | NA | TRBV7-9 | NA | TRBJ2-3
TGTGCCAGCAGCCCAGGGGGCCAGACCCAGTACTTC | CASSPGGQTQYF | NA | TRBV12-3/TRBV12-4 | TRBD1 | TRBJ2-5
TGTGCCAGCAGCCTCCGGGACAGCTATCAGCCCCAGCATTTT | CASSLRDSYQPQHF | NA | TRBV6-5 | TRBD1 | TRBJ1-5
TGTGCCAGTACGCCGGACAGTGGGAGCTTGCGGGGCAATCAGCCCCAGCATTTT | CASTPDSGSLRGNQPQHF | NA | TRBV19 | NA | TRBJ1-5
TGCGCCAGCAGCCAGTTGGATTTTTGGGACTACACCTTC | CASSQLDFWDYTF | NA | TRBV4-1 | NA | TRBJ1-2
TGTGCCAGCAGCCAAGTGGGTACAGGCCTCTTGGGAAACACCATATATTTT | CASSQVGTGLLGNTIYF | NA | TRBV3-1/TRBV3-2 | NA | TRBJ1-3
TGTGCCACCAGGGGACAGGGGGCGTTGAATGTTCAGCCCCAGCATTTT | CATRGQGALNVQPQHF | NA | TRBV10-3 | TRBD1 | TRBJ1-5
TGTGCCAGCAGCTTGATTGGGTCCGTCATGAACACCGGGGAGCTGTTTTTT | CASSLIGSVMNTGELFF | few | TRBV5-5 | NA | TRBJ2-2
TGTGCCAGCGACAGTTTGTGGCGGGGGGACACCGGGGAGCTGTTTTTT | CASDSLWRGDTGELFF | NA | TRBV7-9 | TRBD2 | TRBJ2-2
TGTGCCAGCAGTTTGGGACAGGCGCCGTACAATGAGCAGTTCTTC | CASSLGQAPYNEQFF | NA | TRBV28 | TRBD1 | TRBJ2-1
TGTGCCAGCAGCCTTGGACAGGGGAGCCCGGAGCTGTTTTTT | CASSLGQGSPELFF | NA | TRBV9 | TRBD1 | TRBJ2-2
TGTGCCACTACAGGGGACACCGGGGAGCTGTTTTTT | CATTGDTGELFF | NA | TRBV19 | TRBD1 | TRBJ2-2
TGTGCCAGCAGCGTAGTGGCTAGCGGGAGGGTTCATGAGCAGTTCTTC | CASSVVASGRVHEQFF | NA | TRBV9 | TRBD2 | TRBJ2-1
TGTGCCAGTAGTATGGAGGCGGACTTCTTCATGAACACTGAAGCTTTCTTT | CASSMEADFFMNTEAFF | once | TRBV19 | NA | TRBJ1-1
TGCGCCTCCCGGCCCCTAGCGGACACCGGGGAGCTGTTTTTT | CASRPLADTGELFF | NA | TRBV4-1 | TRBD2 | TRBJ2-2
TGTGCCAGCAGCTCCCCTCCGGGGGGGGAGACCCAGTACTTC | CASSSPPGGETQYF | NA | TRBV11-1 | TRBD2 | TRBJ2-5
TGTGCCAGCAGCCAAAACAGCCTCAATCAGCCCCAGCATTTT | CASSQNSLNQPQHF | NA | TRBV3-1/TRBV3-2 | NA | TRBJ1-5
TGTGCCTGGAGTGTAAGAAGGTCCATGAACACTGAAGCTTTCTTT | CAWSVRRSMNTEAFF | NA | TRBV30 | NA | TRBJ1-1
TGTGCCAGCAGCGTAGGACAGGGGTCATTCTACGAGCAGTACTTC | CASSVGQGSFYEQYF | NA | TRBV9 | TRBD1 | TRBJ2-7
TGTGCCAGCAGTTCTACCGCGGACAGGATGTATTCACCCCTCCACTTT | CASSSTADRMYSPLHF | NA | TRBV6-6 | TRBD1 | TRBJ1-6
TGTGCCAGCAGCGGGGGGAGCGGGCAGGGGGAGAACACCTTC | CASSGGSGQGENTF | NA | TRBV5-6 | TRBD1 | TRBJ1-2
TGTGCTAGTGGTTTCCAGTCGGGGGGACAGGGGTACAATGAGCAGTTCTTC | CASGFQSGGQGYNEQFF | few | TRBV12-5 | TRBD1 | TRBJ2-1
TGTGCCAGCAGACGGGCCCCCGACGAGCAGTACTTC | CASRRAPDEQYF | once | TRBV2 | NA | TRBJ2-7
TGCGCCAGCAGCTTGGCCAGTGGGGATGGCTACACCTTC | CASSLASGDGYTF | NA | TRBV5-1 | NA | TRBJ1-2
TGTGCCAGCAGTGAATACTCCTGGGAGAGCAGTTTTAATTCACCCCTCCACTTT | CASSEYSWESSFNSPLHF | once | TRBV6-1 | NA | TRBJ1-6
TGTGCCAGCAGCGTAGAAGGCAGGGGAGGCACTGAAGCTTTCTTT | CASSVEGRGGTEAFF | NA | TRBV9 | NA | TRBJ1-1
TGTGCCAGTAGGCCTGGGCAGGGGGGTGAAGCTTTCTTT | CASRPGQGGEAFF | NA | TRBV19 | TRBD1 | TRBJ1-1
TGTGCCACCAGCAGATGGAGGGAGCCTGAAGCTTTCTTT | CATSRWREPEAFF | NA | TRBV15 | NA | TRBJ1-1
TGTGCCAGCACCCCCCGGGCAGGGGGTGCCGGGGAGCTGTTTTTT | CASTPRAGGAGELFF | NA | TRBV2 | TRBD1 | TRBJ2-2
TGCGCCAGCAGCTTGGCGGGGGACAGGGTCGAAAAACTGTTTTTT | CASSLAGDRVEKLFF | NA | TRBV5-1 | TRBD1 | TRBJ1-4
TGTGCCAGCAGTCTCCCTCCGCGACTAGCGGGAGAGAAGGAGAACGGGGAGCTGTTTTTT | CASSLPPRLAGEKENGELFF | NA | TRBV6-6 | TRBD2 | TRBJ2-2
TGTGCCAGCAGCTTAGTCGGGAGAACCGGAGAGCTGTTTTTT | CASSLVGRTGELFF | few | TRBV11-3 | NA | TRBJ2-2
TGTGCCTGGAGGGGACTAGCGGGGGACCGGAACCAGTACTTC | CAWRGLAGDRNQYF | NA | TRBV30 | TRBD2 | TRBJ2-5
TGCGCCAGCAGCTTGACCCCACAGGGAAGCACTGAAGCTTTCTTT | CASSLTPQGSTEAFF | NA | TRBV5-1 | NA | TRBJ1-1
TGTGCCAGCAGCTTGGGTTCGGCGGGGGGATGGTACAATCAGCCCCAGCATTTT | CASSLGSAGGWYNQPQHF | NA | TRBV5-6 | NA | TRBJ1-5
TGTGCCAGCTCACCGGACATGAACACTGAAGCTTTCTTT | CASSPDMNTEAFF | few | TRBV18 | NA | TRBJ1-1
TGTGCCAGCAGTTTCACTGGGAGTACGTTCTTC | CASSFTGSTFF | NA | TRBV12-3/TRBV12-4 | NA | TRBJ2-1
TGTGCCTATAAATGGGGTCAGGCAACAGATGAGCAGTTCTTC | CAYKWGQATDEQFF | NA | TRBV30 | NA | TRBJ2-1
TGTGCCAGCAGTTTACTCACCCTCGACAGCACAGATACGCAGTATTTT | CASSLLTLDSTDTQYF | NA | TRBV28 | NA | TRBJ2-3
TGTGCCACCAGTGATCCTGGACTAGCGGGGGCAGATACGCAGTATTTT | CATSDPGLAGADTQYF | NA | TRBV24-1 | TRBD2 | TRBJ2-3
TGTGCCAGCAGTATACTAGCGGGTACGGGGAGGACTGAAGCTTTCTTT | CASSILAGTGRTEAFF | NA | TRBV27 | NA | TRBJ1-1
TGCGCCAGCAGCCAAGAGGCGGAACATAGCAATCAGCCCCAGCATTTT | CASSQEAEHSNQPQHF | once | TRBV4-1 | NA | TRBJ1-5
TGTGCCAGCCGAAGCGGGGCCAACAATGAGCAGTTCTTC | CASRSGANNEQFF | NA | TRBV7-9 | TRBD2 | TRBJ2-1
TGTGCCTGGAGTGTCTCTCGATACGGCTACACCTTC | CAWSVSRYGYTF | NA | TRBV30 | NA | TRBJ1-2
TGTGCCACCAGCAGACCGGGGACCTCTGGAAACACCATATATTTT | CATSRPGTSGNTIYF | NA | TRBV15 | NA | TRBJ1-3